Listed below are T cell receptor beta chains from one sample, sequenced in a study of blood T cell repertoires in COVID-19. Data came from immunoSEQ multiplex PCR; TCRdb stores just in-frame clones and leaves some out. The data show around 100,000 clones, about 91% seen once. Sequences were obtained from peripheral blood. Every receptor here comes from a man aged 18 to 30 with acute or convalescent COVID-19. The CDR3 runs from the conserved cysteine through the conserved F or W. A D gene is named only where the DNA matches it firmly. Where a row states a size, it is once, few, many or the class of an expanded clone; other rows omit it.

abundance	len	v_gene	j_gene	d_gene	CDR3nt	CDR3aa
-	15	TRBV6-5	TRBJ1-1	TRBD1	TGTGCCAGCAGTCTATCGACAGGGGGCGTCACTGAAGCTTTCTTT	CASSLSTGGVTEAFF
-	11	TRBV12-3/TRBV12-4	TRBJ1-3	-	TGTGCCAGCAGGGGAGTGGACACCATATATTTT	CASRGVDTIYF
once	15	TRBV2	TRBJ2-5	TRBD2	TGTGCCAGCAGTGGACTAGCGGGAGGGGGAGAGACCCAGTACTTC	CASSGLAGGGETQYF
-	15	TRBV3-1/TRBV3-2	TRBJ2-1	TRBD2	TGTGCCAGCAGACGAGCGGGGCCCTCCTACAATGAGCAGTTCTTC	CASRRAGPSYNEQFF
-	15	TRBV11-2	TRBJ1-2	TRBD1	TGTGCCAGCAGTTCCCCGGACAGGGGGCAGTTTGGCTACACCTTC	CASSSPDRGQFGYTF
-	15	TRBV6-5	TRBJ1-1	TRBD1	TGTGCCAGTCTGACAGGGATGAAGGGAATCACTGAAGCTTTCTTT	CASLTGMKGITEAFF
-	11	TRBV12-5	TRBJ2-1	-	TGTGCTAGTGCAGAACACAATGAGCAGTTCTTC	CASAEHNEQFF
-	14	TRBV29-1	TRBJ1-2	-	TGCAGCGTTGAAGTGTATCGACAGAAGAGGGGCTACACCTTC	CSVEVYRQKRGYTF
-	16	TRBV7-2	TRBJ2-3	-	TGTGCCAGCAGCTTAGTCCCAAGAGGGATCACAGATACGCAGTATTTT	CASSLVPRGITDTQYF
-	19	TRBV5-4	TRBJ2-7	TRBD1	TGTGCCAGCAGCTCCCACTCCTTCGGACAGGGGCCATCCTCCTACGAGCAGTACTTC	CASSSHSFGQGPSSYEQYF
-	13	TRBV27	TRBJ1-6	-	TGTGCCAGCAAATTGACAGAGAATTCACCCCTCCACTTT	CASKLTENSPLHF
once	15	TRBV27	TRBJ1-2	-	TGTGCCAGCAGTTCCCAACCAGACTCTAACTATGGCTACACCTTC	CASSSQPDSNYGYTF
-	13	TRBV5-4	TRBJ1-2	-	TGTGCCAGCCGCAGCGCCTCTGGCTATGGCTACACCTTC	CASRSASGYGYTF
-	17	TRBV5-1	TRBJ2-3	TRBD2	TGCGCCAGCAGCGGACGACTAGCGGGAGGGCATACAGATACGCAGTATTTT	CASSGRLAGGHTDTQYF
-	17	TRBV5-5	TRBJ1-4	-	TGTGCCAGCAGCTTGTTCCCCTCCGGGGTTCGCGGTGAAAAACTGTTTTTT	CASSLFPSGVRGEKLFF
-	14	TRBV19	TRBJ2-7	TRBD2	TGTGCCAGTAGTATGTTGGCGGCGGGGGGTGAGCAGTACTTC	CASSMLAAGGEQYF
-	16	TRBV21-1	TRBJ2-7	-	TGTGCCAGCAGCAAAGCACGAGCGGGAGGTGTCTACGAGCAGTACTTC	CASSKARAGGVYEQYF
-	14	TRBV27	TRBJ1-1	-	TGTGCCAGCAGTTCTCGTTCCTTGAACACTGAAGCTTTCTTT	CASSSRSLNTEAFF
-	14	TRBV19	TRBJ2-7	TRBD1	TGTGCCAGTAGTATGGGGCAGGGGGCCTACGAGCAGTACTTC	CASSMGQGAYEQYF
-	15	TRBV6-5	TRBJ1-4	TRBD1	TGTGCCAGCAGTTACTCGACAGGGTCGAATGAAAAACTGTTTTTT	CASSYSTGSNEKLFF
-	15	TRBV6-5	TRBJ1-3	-	TGTGCCAGCATTCGAGGCACCGACTCTGGAAACACCATATATTTT	CASIRGTDSGNTIYF
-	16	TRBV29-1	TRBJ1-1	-	TGCAGCCCCGCATTAATACCTACCGAAAAGAACACTGAAGCTTTCTTT	CSPALIPTEKNTEAFF
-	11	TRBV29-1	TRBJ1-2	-	TGCAGCGCTAGGGGGAACTATGGCTACACCTTC	CSARGNYGYTF
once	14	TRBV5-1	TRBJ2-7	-	TGCGCCAGCAGCTTGGGCCGGGTAACCTACGAGCAGTACTTC	CASSLGRVTYEQYF
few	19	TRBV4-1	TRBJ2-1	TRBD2	TGCGCCAGCAGCCACCCGACTAGCGGGGGGGCCGAGTCCTACAATGAGCAGTTCTTC	CASSHPTSGGAESYNEQFF
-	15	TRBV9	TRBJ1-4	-	TGTGCCAGCAGCGACCTGACAACGCCTGTAGAAAAACTGTTTTTT	CASSDLTTPVEKLFF
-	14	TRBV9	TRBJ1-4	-	TGTGCCAGCAGCGACAGGACAACTAATGAAAAACTGTTTTTT	CASSDRTTNEKLFF
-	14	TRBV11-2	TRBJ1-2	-	TGTGCCAGCAGCCTGGGACTCACTAACTATGGCTACACCTTC	CASSLGLTNYGYTF
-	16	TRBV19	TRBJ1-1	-	TGTGCCAGTAGTATAACGGGTGCAGGGGTGGTCACTGAAGCTTTCTTT	CASSITGAGVVTEAFF
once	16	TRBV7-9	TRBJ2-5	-	TGTGCCAGCAGCTTATCGAGGACAGCACTACAAGAGACCCAGTACTTC	CASSLSRTALQETQYF
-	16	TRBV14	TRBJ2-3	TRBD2	TGTGCCAGCAGCCAAGTAACTAGCGGGATCACAGATACGCAGTATTTT	CASSQVTSGITDTQYF
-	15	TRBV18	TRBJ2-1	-	TGTGCCAGCTCACTACAGGGAGGGCATTACAATGAGCAGTTCTTC	CASSLQGGHYNEQFF
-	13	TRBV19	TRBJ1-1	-	TGTGCCAGTAGTATAGAGGCGGACACTGAAGCTTTCTTT	CASSIEADTEAFF
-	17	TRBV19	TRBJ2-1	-	TGTGCCAGTAGTATAAGGGGGGGGCTCAGCTCCTACAATGAGCAGTTCTTC	CASSIRGGLSSYNEQFF
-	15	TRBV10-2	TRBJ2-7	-	TGCGCCAGCACCCGACAGGACCGCTCCTCCTACGAGCAGTACTTC	CASTRQDRSSYEQYF
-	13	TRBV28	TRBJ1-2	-	TGTGCCAGCAGTTTATTTGGGGAGTATGGCTACACCTTC	CASSLFGEYGYTF
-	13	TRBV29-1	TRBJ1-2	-	TGCAGCGTTGAAAGGGCCAGGGGCTATGGCTACACCTTC	CSVERARGYGYTF
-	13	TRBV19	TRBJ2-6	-	TGTGCCAGTAAGGGGCCTGGGGCCAACGTCCTGACTTTC	CASKGPGANVLTF
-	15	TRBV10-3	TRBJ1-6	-	TGTGCCATCAAAGAAAGGACAGTGAATAATTCACCCCTCCACTTT	CAIKERTVNNSPLHF
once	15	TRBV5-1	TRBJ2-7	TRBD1	TGCGCCAGCAGCTTGGCGGGACAGGGGGCCGACGAGCAGTACTTC	CASSLAGQGADEQYF
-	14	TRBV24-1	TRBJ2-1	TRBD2	TGTGCCACCAGTGAGGCGGGGGGGCAAAACGAGCAGTTCTTC	CATSEAGGQNEQFF
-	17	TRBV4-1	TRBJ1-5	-	TGCGCCAGCAGCCAAGGAACCCGGACAGCCTCCAATCAGCCCCAGCATTTT	CASSQGTRTASNQPQHF
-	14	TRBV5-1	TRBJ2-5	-	TGCGCCAGCAGCTTGGGGACAGCCGAAGAGACCCAGTACTTC	CASSLGTAEETQYF
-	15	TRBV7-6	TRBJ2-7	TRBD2	TGTGCCAGCAGCTTAGAGGGAGGGGCTTCCTACGAGCAGTACTTC	CASSLEGGASYEQYF
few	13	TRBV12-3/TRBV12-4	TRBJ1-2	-	TGTGCCAGCAGTTTAGGGACAGCACGTGGCTACACCTTC	CASSLGTARGYTF
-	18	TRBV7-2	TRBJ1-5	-	TGTGCCAGCAGCTTAGTAGGTTTCCAGGGAAAAGGCAATCAGCCCCAGCATTTT	CASSLVGFQGKGNQPQHF
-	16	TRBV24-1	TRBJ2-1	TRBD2	TGTGCCACCAGTGCCTTGACTAGCGGGGGGTACAATGAGCAGTTCTTC	CATSALTSGGYNEQFF
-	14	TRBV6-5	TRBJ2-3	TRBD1	TGTGCCATTATGGACAGGGTCCCAACAGATACGCAGTATTTT	CAIMDRVPTDTQYF
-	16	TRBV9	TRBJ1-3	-	TGTGCCAGCAGCGTAGGTGCTTTGGCCTCTGGAAACACCATATATTTT	CASSVGALASGNTIYF
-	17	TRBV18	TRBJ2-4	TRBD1	TGTGCCAGCTCACCTCTGGCGTCCGGGACAGGGGGTAAAATTCAGTACTTC	CASSPLASGTGGKIQYF